This T cell receptor (beta chain) is drawn from a study of healthy donors' naive CD4 and CD8 T cells. General study points: Alpha and beta chains were sequenced in bulk without pairing. CDR3 charge plus V and J genes appeared to account for approximately 13% of CD4/CD8 variance. The study did not address homeostatic proliferation effects in naive T cells.

Trimming shortened V by 4 bases and J by 2 bases, and 16 bases separated the two germline ends. Germline CDR1 is SGHDT and CDR2 is YYEEEE. This CDR3 region has 16 residues. As to this clonotype: What it binds is not known.

Starting from around 500 ng of total RNA, TCR libraries were made with linear amplification. Per the study methods: Sequencing covered some 86,000 rearranged alpha-chain transcripts across about 5 healthy donors. TCRdb analysed the reads with MiXCR anew, one entry per CDR3 protein. These V and J calls derive from TCRdb rather than the authors' analysis. The sample has 150,000 to 200,000 distinct CDR3 sequences, about 74% seen once; the top ten hold around 2%. Sample: naive CD4+ and CD8+ T cells sorted from blood, pooled from several donors. The TCR was taken from a pool of human donors in good health; the sample pools cells from several healthy donors. The chain recombines TRBV5-6 with TRBJ2-1; tentative D call: TRBD1 (6 bases). The CDR3 coding sequence is TGTGCCAGCAGCATCCCGGGACAAAGCGCCTACAATGAGCAGTTCTTC. Translated: CASSIPGQSAYNEQFF. The whole variable domain, filled in from reference TRBV5-6 and TRBJ2-1, reads DAGVTQSPTHLIKTRGQQVTLRCSPKSGHDTVSWYQQALGQGPQFIFQYYEEEERQRGNFPDRFSGHQFPNYSSELNVNALLLGDSALYLCASSIPGQSAYNEQFFGPGTRLTVL.